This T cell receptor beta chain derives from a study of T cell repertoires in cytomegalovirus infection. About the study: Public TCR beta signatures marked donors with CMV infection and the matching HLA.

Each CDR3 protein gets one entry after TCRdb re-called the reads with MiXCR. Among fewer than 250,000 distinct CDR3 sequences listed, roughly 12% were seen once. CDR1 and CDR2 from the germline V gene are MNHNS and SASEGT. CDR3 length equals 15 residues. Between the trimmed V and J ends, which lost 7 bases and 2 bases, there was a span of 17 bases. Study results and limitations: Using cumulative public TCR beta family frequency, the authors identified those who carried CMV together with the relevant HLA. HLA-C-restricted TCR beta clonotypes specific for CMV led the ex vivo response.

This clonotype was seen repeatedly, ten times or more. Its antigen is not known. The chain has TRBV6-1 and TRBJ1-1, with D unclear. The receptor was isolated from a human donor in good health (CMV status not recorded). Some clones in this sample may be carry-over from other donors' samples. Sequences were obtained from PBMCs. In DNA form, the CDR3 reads TGTGCCAGCAAGCAGGACCATACCCCCAACACTGAAGCTTTCTTT. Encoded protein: CASKQDHTPNTEAFF.